Below, one T cell receptor (beta chain) is given with its context. This record belongs to a study of control samples from healthy donors and cancer patients. Assay: immunoSEQ multiplex PCR; the TCRdb copy retains only in-frame clones and omits some. The sample carries 120,000 to 150,000 clones, approximately 93% recorded once. Germline V CDR1 and CDR2: SNHLY, FYNNEI. Between the trimmed V and J ends, which lost 3 bases and 9 bases, there was a span of 15 bases. This CDR3 has 14 amino acids. The chain recombines TRBV2 with TRBJ2-1; the D gene is possibly TRBD2 (5 bases). The TCR was taken from a man aged 18 to 35 in good health. The sample consisted of blood. The CDR3 nucleotides read TGTGCCAGCAGTGAGGTAGGAGGCTCCATTGAGCAGTTCTTC. Protein product: CASSEVGGSIEQFF.